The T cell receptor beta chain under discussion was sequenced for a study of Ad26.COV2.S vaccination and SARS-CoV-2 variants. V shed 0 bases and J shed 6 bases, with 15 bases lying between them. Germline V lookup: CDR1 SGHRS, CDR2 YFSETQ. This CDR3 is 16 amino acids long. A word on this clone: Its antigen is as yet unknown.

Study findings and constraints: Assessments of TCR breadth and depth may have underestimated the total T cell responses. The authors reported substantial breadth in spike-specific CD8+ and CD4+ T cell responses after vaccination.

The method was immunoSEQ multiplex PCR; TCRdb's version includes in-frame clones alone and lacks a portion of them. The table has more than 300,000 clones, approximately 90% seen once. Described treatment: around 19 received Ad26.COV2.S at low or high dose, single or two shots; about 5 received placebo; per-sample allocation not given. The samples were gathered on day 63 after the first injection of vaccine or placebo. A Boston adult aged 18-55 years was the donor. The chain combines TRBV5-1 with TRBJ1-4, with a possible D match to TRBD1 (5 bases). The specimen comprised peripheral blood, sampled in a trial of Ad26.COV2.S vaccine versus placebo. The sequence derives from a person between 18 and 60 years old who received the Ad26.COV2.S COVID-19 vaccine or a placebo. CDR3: CASSLGGTRGHEKLFF. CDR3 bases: TGCGCCAGCAGCTTGGGAGGGACCCGAGGGCATGAAAAACTGTTTTTT. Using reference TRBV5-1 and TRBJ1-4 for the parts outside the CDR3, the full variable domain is KAGVTQTPRYLIKTRGQQVTLSCSPISGHRSVSWYQQTPGQGLQFLFEYFSETQRNKGNFPGRFSGRQFSNSRSEMNVSTLELGDSALYLCASSLGGTRGHEKLFFGSGTQLSVL.